This T cell receptor (beta chain) comes out of a study of cytomegalovirus exposure and HLA in healthy donors (dated by TCRdb to about 2017). As for the study more broadly: The 500 to 800 repertoires of the first cohort and the approximately 130 validation repertoires were produced on the same platform, according to a later analysis. The aim of the study was to test whether cataloging public T cell receptors could identify signatures of past pathogen exposure. In addition to the first cohort of approximately 670 subjects, a separate validation cohort of 120 different subjects was used. High-throughput TCR immunosequencing, statistical association of individual TCRs with disease status, and machine learning were combined to predict cytomegalovirus infection status.

What the authors observed across the whole study: It was suggested by the authors that the approach could potentially be generalized to other disease states and immunological phenotypes. All 120 or so repertoires were used to score co-occurrence in the validation cohort in a later analysis, because that analysis had no HLA typing for the cohort. A few of the identified cytomegalovirus-associated TCR beta chains were confirmed in vitro to be specific for cytomegalovirus antigens. The classifier was reported to diagnose cytomegalovirus status with high specificity and sensitivity in both the original and validation cohorts. The study listed 164 TCR beta chains as associated with cytomegalovirus. Most TCR sequences were observed very rarely across donors, whereas some public TCRs were present in many individuals. A later analysis found that TCRs clustered in the first cohort also tended to co-occur in the 100 to 150 validation repertoires, with 94% of cluster scores above 0.

As concerns this clone: What antigen it recognizes has not been identified. Per-base quality was not reported, and no clone a single base away is much larger than it.

Separate from the roughly 630-subject first cohort, the validation cohort of 95 to 150 subjects was the group to which the donors belonged. Trimmed from V: 5 bases; trimmed from J: 7 bases; junction bases lacking a gene match: 13. The CDR3 contains 16 residues, cysteine and phenylalanine counted. Just the 48-base CDR3 DNA is kept, in frame starting at base 1. Taken from the germline V gene, the CDR1 and CDR2 loops are SGHRS and YFSETQ. The protocol used for the library was the immunoSEQ multiplex PCR assay. In the paper's pipeline: A statistical classification framework was built to diagnose cytomegalovirus status from the catalog of TCR beta chain sequences. The table comes from immuneACCESS by way of TCRdb, which keeps in-frame sequences with V and J called. Part of the clones is missing from these tables; in studies checked, under half for an unresolved V gene and the rest for unknown reasons. That table furnishes V, J and clone size, whereas the DNA furnished D and trimming. For this sample the table gives 130,000 to 150,000 clones, of which 84% were detected only once. The ten biggest clones cover under 1.5% of the sample.

The TCR was taken from a young woman in good health and CMV-seronegative. Sequences were obtained from PBMCs. Here the chain combines TRBV5-1 and TRBJ2-3; the central 10 bases match TRBD2. The nucleotide sequence reads as follows: TGCGCCAGCAGTATGGGAAGCGGGGGGGTCATAAATACGCAGTATTTT. Translated, this gives CASSMGSGGVINTQYF.